These 29 T cell receptor beta chains came from one sample sequenced in a study of post-analysis software for immune sequencing data. Their recognized antigens are unknown. Study-wide points: Controls had lower frequencies than patients of four or five TRBV segments, which included TRBV5-6, TRBV5-1 and TRBV20-1.

Presence of unique molecular identifiers characterized the TCR beta cDNA libraries. TCRdb reprocessed the PCR reads via MiXCR and lists one record per CDR3 protein. Altogether fewer than 900,000 distinct CDR3 sequences are present, around 42% being singletons, with the ten largest covering approximately 4.4%. The material sequenced was blood. These receptor sequences come from a girl aged 5 to 17 with multiple sclerosis.

The J gene is TRBJ2-7, the V gene TRBV7-9; D is perhaps TRBD1 (6 bases). CDR3 length: 14 amino acids. Germline CDR1 and CDR2: SEHNR and FQNEAQ (reference sequence). V lost 5 bases, J lost 4 bases, and 15 bases lay in between. The CDR3 sequence: CASSPIRTEYEQYF. In nucleotides, the CDR3 is TGTGCCAGCAGCCCCATCAGGACAGAATACGAGCAGTACTTC.

This chain links TRBV9 with TRBJ2-3; tentative D call: TRBD2 (5 bases). Per the germline V gene, CDR1 is SGDLS and CDR2 is YYNGEE. V was shortened by 1 base and J by 0 bases, with 15 bases between the two germline ends. The CDR3 length is 17 residues. The CDR3 loop reads CASSVNGLRGSTDTQYF. CDR3 nucleotides: TGTGCCAGCAGCGTAAATGGTCTGCGAGGGAGCACAGATACGCAGTATTTT.

Only a few counts were recorded for this clonotype. The chain has TRBV6-5 and TRBJ2-5, with 7 bases identical to TRBD1. The CDR3 spans 16 residues. The trim removed 2 bases at V and 5 bases at J, leaving 11 bases unmatched. The germline CDR1 and CDR2 sequences are MNHEY and SVGAGI. The CDR3 reads CASSYRQGRERETQYF. The CDR3 nucleotides read TGTGCCAGCAGTTACAGACAGGGACGAGAGCGGGAGACCCAGTACTTC.

J is TRBJ2-7 and V is TRBV20-1; tentative D call: TRBD1 (6 bases). The J call could be wrong; TRBJ2-5 is a better fit for the DNA end. CDR1 is DFQATT and CDR2 is SNEGSKA in the germline V gene (reference sequence). The CDR3 is 14 residues long. CDR3 sequence (DNA): TGCAGTGCTAGCCCTACAGGGCTCGGAGAGACCCAGTACTTC. This translates into CSASPTGLGETQYF.

CDR3 sequence reads: CSVRTGREYEQYF. In DNA, the CDR3 is TGCAGCGTCCGGACAGGGAGGGAGTACGAGCAGTACTTC. This chain joins TRBV29-1 and TRBJ2-7, with D maybe TRBD1 (8 bases). V lost 6 bases and J 4 bases, leaving 16 bases between the germline ends. The CDR3 covers 13 residues. Germline CDR1 reads SQVTM; CDR2 reads ANQGSEA.

This chain joins TRBV7-6 and TRBJ2-1, with 12 bases fitting TRBD2. The germline V gene has CDR1 SGHVS and CDR2 FNYEAQ. CDR3 length: 17 residues. V shed 5 bases and J 0 bases; nucleotides not matched to a gene: 5. CDR3 in amino acids: CASSRTSGKSSYNEQFF. CDR3 coding DNA: TGTGCCAGCAGCCGGACTAGCGGGAAAAGCTCCTACAATGAGCAGTTCTTC.

The genes are TRBV6-6 and TRBJ1-5; D gene uncertain. Germline CDR1 MNHNY, CDR2 SVGAGI (reference sequence). CDR3 length: 14 residues. The germline V and J ends were trimmed by 2 bases and 0 bases, with 5 bases remaining between them. CDR3 protein: CASSYRVSNQPQHF. The CDR3 nucleotides read TGTGCCAGCAGTTACCGGGTTAGCAATCAGCCCCAGCATTTT.

This clonotype was counted between two and nine times. The chain carries TRBV20-1 and TRBJ1-1, with 8 bases that match TRBD1. CDR1 and CDR2 (germline): DFQATT, SNEGSKA (reference sequence). The junction had 8 bases not matched to a gene; V was cut back by 4 bases and J by 4 bases. This CDR3 spans 14 amino acids. The CDR3 nucleotides are TGCAGTGCTACCCGGACAGGGTACGGCACTGAAGCTTTCTTT. It yields the protein CSATRTGYGTEAFF.

The J gene is TRBJ2-5, the V gene TRBV7-8; 10 bases are shared with TRBD2. Germline trimming cut 7 bases from V and 1 base from J; bases unmatched to any gene: 3. There are 14 residues in the CDR3. Per the germline V gene, CDR1 is SGHVS and CDR2 is FQNEAQ. The CDR3 region has the DNA TGTGCCAGCACGCTAGCGGGGGCCCAAGAGACCCAGTACTTC. This sequence encodes CASTLAGAQETQYF.

This chain joins TRBV6-5 and TRBJ2-3, with a possible D match to TRBD2 (6 bases). Germline-derived CDR1 and CDR2 are MNHEY and SVGAGI. V was cut by 8 bases and J by 5 bases, with 11 bases left in between. The CDR3 runs 12 residues. CDR3 sequence (DNA): TGTGCCAGCGGCGGGACCGAAGATACGCAGTATTTT. Translated, it gives CASGGTEDTQYF.

This clonotype was counted between two and nine times. The chain has TRBV6-1 and TRBJ2-3; 11 bases are a match to TRBD2. The CDR3 is 15 amino acids. Germline-derived CDR1 and CDR2 are MNHNS and SASEGT. V lost 4 bases, J lost 2 bases, and 2 bases stayed unmatched. CDR3 sequence (DNA): TGTGCCAGCAGTGTAGCGGGGGGGTTCACAGATACGCAGTATTTT. This gives the protein CASSVAGGFTDTQYF.

This clonotype was picked up a small number of times. The chain uses TRBV9 and TRBJ2-2, with D tentatively TRBD2 (5 bases). The V gene lost 0 bases and the J gene lost 5 bases, with 8 bases spanning the gap. The germline V gene encodes CDR1 SGDLS and CDR2 YYNGEE. The CDR3 length is 14 residues. CDR3 in DNA: TGTGCCAGCAGCGTAGTAGCGCGGACCGGGGAGCTGTTTTTT. The encoded protein is CASSVVARTGELFF. The full variable domain, rest sourced from reference TRBV9 and TRBJ2-2, is DSGVTQTPKHLITATGQRVTLRCSPRSGDLSVYWYQQSLDQGLQFLIQYYNGEERAKGNILERFSAQQFPDLHSELNLSSLELGDSALYFCASSVVARTGELFFGEGSRLTVL.

The chain is built from TRBV6-5 and TRBJ2-7; D unresolved. The CDR3 sequence is 14 residues long. Germline V gives CDR1 MNHEY, CDR2 SVGAGI. Trimming left V 2 bases short and J 2 bases short, with 10 bases between. This CDR3 is CASSYEDGAYEQYF. DNA of the CDR3: TGTGCCAGCAGTTACGAGGACGGAGCCTACGAGCAGTACTTC.

This clonotype was detected a few times. The chain has TRBV12-3 or TRBV12-4 and TRBJ1-4; 11 bases match TRBD1. The V and J ends lost 1 base and 1 base, in that order; junction bases with no gene match: 2. The CDR3 has 17 residues. CDR3 coding DNA: TGTGCCAGCAGTTTAGGGACAGGGGGCCGAACTAATGAAAAACTGTTTTTT. Its translation: CASSLGTGGRTNEKLFF.

This chain connects TRBV2 to TRBJ1-5, with 8 bases that match TRBD1. The V gene end was trimmed by 10 bases and the J gene end by 4 bases; junction bases not matched to a gene: 6. The CDR3 contains 13 residues. In germline, CDR1 is SNHLY, CDR2 FYNNEI. The CDR3 sequence: CATQGAFNQPQHF. The CDR3 nucleotides are TGTGCCACCCAGGGGGCGTTTAATCAGCCCCAGCATTTT.

This clonotype was seen a few times. This chain uses TRBV12-3 or TRBV12-4 with TRBJ2-3; TRBD2 agrees at 8 bases. The junction had 3 bases not matched to a gene; V was cut back by 5 bases and J by 8 bases. The CDR3 is made up of 12 amino acids. The chain's CDR3 is CASSQSGGTQYF. DNA for the CDR3: TGTGCCAGCAGTCAGAGCGGGGGTACGCAGTATTTT.

The chain has TRBV7-2 and TRBJ2-3; unclear D gene. Germline V gives CDR1 SGHTA, CDR2 FQGNSA. The CDR3 consists of 13 residues. Trimming left V 2 bases short and J 6 bases short, with 9 bases between. This CDR3 is CASSLSLTDTQYF. As DNA, the CDR3 is TGTGCCAGCAGCTTAAGCCTCACCGATACGCAGTATTTT.

V is TRBV20-1 and J is TRBJ2-1; 7 bases match TRBD1. Germline V gives CDR1 DFQATT, CDR2 SNEGSKA (reference sequence). This CDR3 spans 14 amino acids. The CDR3 region has the DNA TGCAGCCGAAGCAGGGGGAGCAACGTCAATGAGCAGTTCTTC. It specifies CSRSRGSNVNEQFF.

The chain is built from TRBV20-1 and TRBJ2-5, with 7 bases lining up with TRBD2. After removal of 3 bases from V and 7 bases from J, the junction contained 5 bases not matched to a gene. The CDR3 spans 12 residues. Germline CDR1 and CDR2: DFQATT and SNEGSKA (reference sequence). This chain's CDR3 is CSASAQRGTQYF. DNA of the CDR3: TGCAGTGCTAGCGCACAGCGGGGGACCCAGTACTTC.

The CDR3 coding sequence is TGTGCCTGGAGTGTACGGGTAGATACGCAGTATTTT. This sequence encodes CAWSVRVDTQYF. The chain is built from TRBV30 and TRBJ2-3; D not resolved. V was cut by 0 bases and J by 5 bases, with 6 bases left in between. CDR3 size: 12 residues. Germline CDR1 GTSNPN, CDR2 SVGIG (reference sequence).

This clonotype has a single count. V usage is TRBV20-1 and J usage is TRBJ1-5, with TRBD1 matching 7 bases. J gave up 2 bases and V 5 bases, and 3 bases lay outside the gene matches. Germline V CDR1 and CDR2: DFQATT, SNEGSKA (reference sequence). The CDR3 extends over 13 amino acids. Here the CDR3 reads CSAVTGGNQPQHF. The DNA of the CDR3 is TGCAGTGCTGTTACAGGGGGCAATCAGCCCCAGCATTTT.

The chain combines TRBV6-1 with TRBJ2-6, with 11 bases fitting TRBD1. Per germline, CDR1 MNHNS and CDR2 SASEGT. V gave up 6 bases and J gave up 0 bases; unmatched junction bases: 1. This CDR3 has 16 amino acids. In DNA form, the CDR3 reads TGTGCCAGCAGAGGGACAGGGGGCTCTGGGGCCAACGTCCTGACTTTC. Amino acids: CASRGTGGSGANVLTF.

The table lists this clonotype with a few counts. The rearrangement joins TRBV10-3 to TRBJ2-7; TRBD2 matches at 9 bases. Trimming took 3 bases from V and 1 from J; bases not matched to a gene: 10. CDR1 ENHRY and CDR2 SYGVKD come from the germline V gene. This CDR3 region has 17 residues. The CDR3 region is CAISDLAGPRRSYEQYF. The CDR3 region has the DNA TGTGCCATCAGTGACCTAGCGGGACCGAGGAGGTCCTACGAGCAGTACTTC.

This sequence joins TRBV4-3 and TRBJ2-7; the match to TRBD1 covers 7 bases. J was trimmed by 2 bases and V by 1 base; bases with no gene match: 5. CDR3 length: 15 residues. The germline V gene has CDR1 LGHNA and CDR2 YSLEER. This chain's CDR3 is CASSQVRTGPYEQYF. In nucleotides, the CDR3 is TGCGCCAGCAGCCAAGTGAGGACAGGCCCCTACGAGCAGTACTTC.

The chain joins TRBV4-1 to TRBJ2-5, with D maybe TRBD2 (6 bases). CDR1 is MGHRA, CDR2 YSYEKL, per germline. Trimming took off 5 bases at V and 4 bases at J, with 20 bases between the two ends. The CDR3 consists of 16 residues. As DNA, the CDR3 is TGCGCCAGCAGCTTAGGGACTGCTATTAGGAGAGAGACCCAGTACTTC. It is translated as CASSLGTAIRRETQYF.

The rearrangement joins TRBV7-3 to TRBJ2-5; 8 nucleotides match TRBD1. The V segment lost 2 bases and the J segment 5 bases; nucleotides outside the gene matches: 7. CDR3 length: 15 residues. Germline V gene lookup returns CDR1 SGHTA and CDR2 FQGTGA. The CDR3 reads CASSLAGGERETQYF. DNA of the CDR3: TGTGCCAGCAGCTTAGCAGGGGGCGAGAGGGAGACCCAGTACTTC.

This chain joins TRBV27 and TRBJ1-2, with D perhaps TRBD1 (5 bases). With 5 bases removed from V and 0 bases from J, the gap between germline ends came to 22 bases. CDR1 and CDR2 (germline): MNHEY, SMNVEV (reference sequence). The CDR3 is 18 residues long. CDR3 region: CASSLRAGTPTSNYGYTF. CDR3 nucleotides: TGTGCCAGCAGTCTAAGGGCGGGGACTCCTACCTCTAACTATGGCTACACCTTC.

The rearrangement uses TRBV9 and TRBJ2-5, with D possibly called TRBD1 or TRBD2 (5 bases each). V was cut by 2 bases and J by 5 bases, with 13 bases left in between. CDR1 and CDR2 from the germline V gene are SGDLS and YYNGEE. The CDR3 is made up of 14 amino acids. The CDR3 sequence: CASSVSRGPETQYF. CDR3 DNA: TGTGCCAGCAGCGTCTCGAGGGGTCCGGAGACCCAGTACTTC.

The rearrangement uses TRBV5-1 and TRBJ1-4; no reliable D call. The CDR3 contains 13 residues. Germline loops: CDR1 SGHRS, CDR2 YFSETQ. V lost 0 bases and J lost 4, with 4 bases in between. The CDR3 loop is CASSLVLNEKLFF. As DNA, the CDR3 is TGCGCCAGCAGCTTGGTTCTTAATGAAAAACTGTTTTTT. The full variable domain, rest sourced from reference TRBV5-1 and TRBJ1-4, is KAGVTQTPRYLIKTRGQQVTLSCSPISGHRSVSWYQQTPGQGLQFLFEYFSETQRNKGNFPGRFSGRQFSNSRSEMNVSTLELGDSALYLCASSLVLNEKLFFGSGTQLSVL.